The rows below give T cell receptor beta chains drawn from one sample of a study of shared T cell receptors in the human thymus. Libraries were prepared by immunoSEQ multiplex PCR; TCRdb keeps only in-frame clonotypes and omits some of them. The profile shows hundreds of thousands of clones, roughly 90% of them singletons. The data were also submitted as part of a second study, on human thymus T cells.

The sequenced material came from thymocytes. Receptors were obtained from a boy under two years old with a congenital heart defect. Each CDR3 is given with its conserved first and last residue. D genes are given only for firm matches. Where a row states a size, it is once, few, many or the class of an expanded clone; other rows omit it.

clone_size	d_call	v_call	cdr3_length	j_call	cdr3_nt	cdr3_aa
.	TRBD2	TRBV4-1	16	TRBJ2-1	TGCGCCAGCAGCCAAGATGGGGGTAGCGGGTTTCATGAGCAGTTCTTC	CASSQDGGSGFHEQFF
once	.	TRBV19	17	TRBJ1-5	TGTGCCAGTAGTATAGTTCCCCCCGGCGGGGCCAATCAGCCCCAGCATTTT	CASSIVPPGGANQPQHF
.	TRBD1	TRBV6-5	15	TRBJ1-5	TGTGCCAGCAGATTGACAGGGCTTTCCAATCAGCCCCAGCATTTT	CASRLTGLSNQPQHF
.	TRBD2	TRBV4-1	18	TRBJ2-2	TGCGCCAGCAGCCAGGTGACTAGCGGGAGACCCCATGCCGGGGAGCTGTTTTTT	CASSQVTSGRPHAGELFF
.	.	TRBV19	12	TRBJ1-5	TGTGCCAGTAGGCCTACGAATCAGCCCCAGCATTTT	CASRPTNQPQHF
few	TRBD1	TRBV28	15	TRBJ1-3	TGTGCCAGCAGGCTTACAGGGGATCCTGGAAACACCATATATTTT	CASRLTGDPGNTIYF
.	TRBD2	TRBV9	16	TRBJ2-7	TGTGCCAGCAGCCCCAGGACTAGCGCGACGTCCGGCGAGCAGTACTTC	CASSPRTSATSGEQYF
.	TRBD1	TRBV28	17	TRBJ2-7	TGTGCCAGCAGTTTAGCCCCGGGACAGGCGCACTCCTACGAGCAGTACTTC	CASSLAPGQAHSYEQYF
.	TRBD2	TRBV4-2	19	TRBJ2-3	TGTGCCAGCAGCCGCGGCGTCACAACAGCGGGAGGGCCCAGGGATACGCAGTATTTT	CASSRGVTTAGGPRDTQYF
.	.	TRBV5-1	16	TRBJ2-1	TGCGCCAGCAGCTTGGCGACGGGTTATACCTACAATGAGCAGTTCTTC	CASSLATGYTYNEQFF
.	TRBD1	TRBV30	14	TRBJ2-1	TGTGCCTGGACCAGGTGGGACAGCTACAATGAGCAGTTCTTC	CAWTRWDSYNEQFF
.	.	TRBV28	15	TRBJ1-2	TGTGCCAGCAGCCCCCGGGAGGGGAGGTCCCCTGGCTACACCTTC	CASSPREGRSPGYTF
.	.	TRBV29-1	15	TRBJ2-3	TGCAGCGGGGGGCCGGTAGCGCCTTGCACAGATACGCAGTATTTT	CSGGPVAPCTDTQYF
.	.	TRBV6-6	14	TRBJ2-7	TGTGCCAGCAGTTTGGGACTCCTACATAACGAGCAGTACTTC	CASSLGLLHNEQYF
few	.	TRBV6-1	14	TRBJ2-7	TGTGCCAGCAGTGATAGGGGGTTAACCTACGAGCAGTACTTC	CASSDRGLTYEQYF
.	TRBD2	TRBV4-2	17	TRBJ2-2	TGTGCCAGCAGCCAACGCGGTTGCGGGGGTAACACCGGGGAGCTGTTTTTT	CASSQRGCGGNTGELFF
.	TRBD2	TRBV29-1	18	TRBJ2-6	TGCAGCGTTGAAGACCTCAGTAGCGGGAGTACTGGGGCCAACGTCCTGACTTTC	CSVEDLSSGSTGANVLTF
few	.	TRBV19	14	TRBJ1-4	TGTGCCAGTAGTCTCAGACGCGATGAAGGTAGCCTGTTTTTT	CASSLRRDEGSLFF
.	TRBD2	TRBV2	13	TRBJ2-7	TGTGCCAGCAGTGAGGGACTAGCCTCCAAGCAGTACTTC	CASSEGLASKQYF
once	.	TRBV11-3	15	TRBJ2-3	TGTGCCAGCAGCGAGCGGTCGTTGGACACAGATACGCAGTATTTT	CASSERSLDTDTQYF
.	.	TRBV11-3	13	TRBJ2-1	TGTGCCAGCAGCTTAGCGGGTGACAATGAGCAGTTCTTC	CASSLAGDNEQFF
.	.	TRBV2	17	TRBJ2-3	TGTGCCAGCGACCCCCGTCCCAGCGGTTTTCACACAGATACGCAGTATTTT	CASDPRPSGFHTDTQYF
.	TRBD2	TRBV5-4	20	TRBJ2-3	TGTGCCAGCACCTTGCGTCCAGATCTCGTAGTAGCGGGAGCCGCAGATACGCAGTATTTT	CASTLRPDLVVAGAADTQYF
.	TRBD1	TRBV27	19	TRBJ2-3	TGTGCCAGCAGAACTCAACCCCGGGACAGGGGGCCCCTTACAGATACGCAGTATTTT	CASRTQPRDRGPLTDTQYF
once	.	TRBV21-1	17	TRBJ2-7	TGTGCCAGCAGCAAAGAGGGGGGGAAGGCGGGAGAGCACGAGCAGTACTTC	CASSKEGGKAGEHEQYF
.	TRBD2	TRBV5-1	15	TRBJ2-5	TGCGCCAGCAGCCTCCGCTGGCGGGAGGACGAGACCCAGTACTTC	CASSLRWREDETQYF
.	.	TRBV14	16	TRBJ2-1	TGTGCCAGCAGCCAAGGGCTGGCCCGCTCCTACAATGAGCAGTTCTTC	CASSQGLARSYNEQFF
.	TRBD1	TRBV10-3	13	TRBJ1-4	TGTGCCACGCAGGGGGTTGGCGGTGAAAAACTGTTTTTT	CATQGVGGEKLFF
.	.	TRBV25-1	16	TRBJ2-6	TGTGCCAGCAGTGCCCCAAGCCAGGCTGGGGCCAACGTCCTGACTTTC	CASSAPSQAGANVLTF